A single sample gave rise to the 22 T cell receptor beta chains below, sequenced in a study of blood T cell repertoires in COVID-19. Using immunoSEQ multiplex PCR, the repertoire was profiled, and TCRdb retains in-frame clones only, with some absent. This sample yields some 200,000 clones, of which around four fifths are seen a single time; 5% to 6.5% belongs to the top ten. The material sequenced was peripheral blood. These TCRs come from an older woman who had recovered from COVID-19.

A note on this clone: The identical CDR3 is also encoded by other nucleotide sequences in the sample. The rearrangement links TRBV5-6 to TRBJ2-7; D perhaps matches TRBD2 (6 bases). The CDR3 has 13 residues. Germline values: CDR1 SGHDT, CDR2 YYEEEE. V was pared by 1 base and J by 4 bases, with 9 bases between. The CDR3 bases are TGTGCCAGCAGCTTGCGGGGAGGTTACGAGCAGTACTTC. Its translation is CASSLRGGYEQYF.

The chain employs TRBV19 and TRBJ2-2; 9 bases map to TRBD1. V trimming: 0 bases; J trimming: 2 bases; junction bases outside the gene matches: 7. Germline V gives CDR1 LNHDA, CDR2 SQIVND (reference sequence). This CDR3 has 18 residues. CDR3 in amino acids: CASSIDILGQGNTGELFF. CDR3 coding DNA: TGTGCCAGTAGTATAGATATTCTGGGACAGGGAAACACCGGGGAGCTGTTTTTT.

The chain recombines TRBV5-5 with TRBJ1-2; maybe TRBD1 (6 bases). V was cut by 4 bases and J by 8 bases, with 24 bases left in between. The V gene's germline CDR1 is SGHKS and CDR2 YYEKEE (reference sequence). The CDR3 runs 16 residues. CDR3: CASSPYAPGQGRGYTF. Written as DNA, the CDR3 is TGTGCCAGCAGCCCATATGCTCCGGGACAAGGACGAGGCTACACCTTC.

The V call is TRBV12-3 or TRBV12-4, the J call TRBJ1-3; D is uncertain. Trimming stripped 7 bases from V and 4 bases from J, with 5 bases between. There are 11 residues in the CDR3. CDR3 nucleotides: TGTGCCAGCACCTTCGGAAACACCATATATTTT. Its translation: CASTFGNTIYF.

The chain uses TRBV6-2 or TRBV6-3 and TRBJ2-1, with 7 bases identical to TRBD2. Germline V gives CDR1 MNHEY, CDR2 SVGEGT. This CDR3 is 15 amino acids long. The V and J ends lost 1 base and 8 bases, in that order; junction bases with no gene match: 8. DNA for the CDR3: TGTGCCAGCAGTTACTTAGCGGGTATTCAACATGAGCAGTTCTTC. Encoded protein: CASSYLAGIQHEQFF.

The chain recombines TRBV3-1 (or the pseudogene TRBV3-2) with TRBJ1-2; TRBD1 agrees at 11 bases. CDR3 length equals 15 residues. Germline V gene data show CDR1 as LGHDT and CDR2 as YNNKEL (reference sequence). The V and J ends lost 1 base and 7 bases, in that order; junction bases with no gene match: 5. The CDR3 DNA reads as TGTGCCAGCAGCCAAGGGTGGACAGGGGGCAGTGGCTACACCTTC. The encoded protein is CASSQGWTGGSGYTF.

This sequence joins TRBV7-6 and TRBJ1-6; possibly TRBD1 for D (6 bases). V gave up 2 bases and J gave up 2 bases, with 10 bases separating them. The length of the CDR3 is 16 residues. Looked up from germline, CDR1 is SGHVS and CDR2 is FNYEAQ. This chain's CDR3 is CASSLSQGTYNSPLHF. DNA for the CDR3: TGTGCCAGCAGCTTATCGCAGGGGACCTATAATTCACCCCTCCACTTT. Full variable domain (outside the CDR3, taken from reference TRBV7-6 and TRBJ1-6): GAGVSQSPRYKVTKRGQDVALRCDPISGHVSLYWYRQALGQGPEFLTYFNYEAQQDKSGLPNDRFSAERPEGSISTLTIQRTEQRDSAMYRCASSLSQGTYNSPLHFGNGTRLTVT.

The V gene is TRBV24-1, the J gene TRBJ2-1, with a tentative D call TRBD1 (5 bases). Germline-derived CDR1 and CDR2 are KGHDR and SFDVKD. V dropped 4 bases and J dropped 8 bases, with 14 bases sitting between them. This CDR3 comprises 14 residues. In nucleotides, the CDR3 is TGTGCCACCAGTGACCCCGACAGTCAGGATGAGCAGTTCTTC. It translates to CATSDPDSQDEQFF.

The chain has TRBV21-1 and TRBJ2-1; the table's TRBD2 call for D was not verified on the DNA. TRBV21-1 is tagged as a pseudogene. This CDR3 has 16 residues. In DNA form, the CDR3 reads TGTGCCAGCAGCAAAGTCGGGACTCACTCCTACAATGAGCAGTTCTTC. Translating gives CASSKVGTHSYNEQFF.

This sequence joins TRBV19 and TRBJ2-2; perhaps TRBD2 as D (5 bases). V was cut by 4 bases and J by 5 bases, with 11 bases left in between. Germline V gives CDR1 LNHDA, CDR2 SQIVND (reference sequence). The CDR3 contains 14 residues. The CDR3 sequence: CASSTSPGTGELFF. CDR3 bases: TGTGCCAGTAGTACTAGCCCCGGAACCGGGGAGCTGTTTTTT. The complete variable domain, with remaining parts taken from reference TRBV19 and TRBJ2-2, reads DGGITQSPKYLFRKEGQNVTLSCEQNLNHDAMYWYRQDPGQGLRLIYYSQIVNDFQKGDIAEGYSVSREKKESFPLTVTSAQKNPTAFYLCASSTSPGTGELFFGEGSRLTVL.

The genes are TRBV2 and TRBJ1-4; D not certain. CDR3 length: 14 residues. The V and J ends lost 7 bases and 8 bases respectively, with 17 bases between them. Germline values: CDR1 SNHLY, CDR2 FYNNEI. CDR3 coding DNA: TGTGCCAGCACCGAGGAAGGCCTTACAGAAAAACTGTTTTTT. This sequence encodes CASTEEGLTEKLFF. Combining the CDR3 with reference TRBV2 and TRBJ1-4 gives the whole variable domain EPEVTQTPSHQVTQMGQEVILRCVPISNHLYFYWYRQILGQKVEFLVSFYNNEISEKSEIFDDQFSVERPDGSNFTLKIRSTKLEDSAMYFCASTEEGLTEKLFFGSGTQLSVL.

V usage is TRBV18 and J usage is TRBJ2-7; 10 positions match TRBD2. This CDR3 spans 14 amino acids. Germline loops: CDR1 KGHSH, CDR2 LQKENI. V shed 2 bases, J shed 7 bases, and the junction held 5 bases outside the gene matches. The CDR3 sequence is CASSPGLAGDEQYF. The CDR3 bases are TGTGCCAGCTCACCAGGCCTAGCGGGGGATGAGCAGTACTTC. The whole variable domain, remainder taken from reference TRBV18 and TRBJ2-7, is NAGVMQNPRHLVRRRGQEARLRCSPMKGHSHVYWYRQLPEEGLKFMVYLQKENIIDESGMPKERFSAEFPKEGPSILRIQQVVRGDSAAYFCASSPGLAGDEQYFGPGTRLTVT.

CDR3 nucleotides: TGTGCCAGCAGTGACTATCCGGGACTAGCGGGTCCCGTGGAGCAGTTCTTC. Its protein is CASSDYPGLAGPVEQFF. This chain links TRBV2 with TRBJ2-1; 12 positions match TRBD2. CDR3 size: 17 residues. Per germline, CDR1 SNHLY and CDR2 FYNNEI. The V gene end was trimmed by 3 bases and the J gene end by 10 bases; junction bases not matched to a gene: 13.

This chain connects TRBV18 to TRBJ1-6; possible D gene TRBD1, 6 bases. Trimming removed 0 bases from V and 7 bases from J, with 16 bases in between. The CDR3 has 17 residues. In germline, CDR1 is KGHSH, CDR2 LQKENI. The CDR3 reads CASSPPHLQGLNSPLHF. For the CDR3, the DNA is TGTGCCAGCTCACCACCACATCTCCAGGGGTTAAATTCACCCCTCCACTTT. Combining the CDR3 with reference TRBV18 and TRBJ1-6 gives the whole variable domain NAGVMQNPRHLVRRRGQEARLRCSPMKGHSHVYWYRQLPEEGLKFMVYLQKENIIDESGMPKERFSAEFPKEGPSILRIQQVVRGDSAAYFCASSPPHLQGLNSPLHFGNGTRLTVT.

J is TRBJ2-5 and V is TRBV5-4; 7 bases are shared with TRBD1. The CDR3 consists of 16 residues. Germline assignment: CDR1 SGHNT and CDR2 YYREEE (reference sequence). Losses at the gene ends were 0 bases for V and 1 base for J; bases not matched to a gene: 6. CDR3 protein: CASSLAWDRTQETQYF. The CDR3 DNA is TGTGCCAGCAGCTTGGCCTGGGACAGAACCCAAGAGACCCAGTACTTC.

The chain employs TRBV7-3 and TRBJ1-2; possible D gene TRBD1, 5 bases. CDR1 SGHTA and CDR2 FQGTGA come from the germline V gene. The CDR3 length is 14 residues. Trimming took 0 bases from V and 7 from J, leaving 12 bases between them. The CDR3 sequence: CASSLTEWGPGYTF. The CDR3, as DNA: TGTGCCAGCAGCTTAACGGAGTGGGGCCCTGGCTACACCTTC.

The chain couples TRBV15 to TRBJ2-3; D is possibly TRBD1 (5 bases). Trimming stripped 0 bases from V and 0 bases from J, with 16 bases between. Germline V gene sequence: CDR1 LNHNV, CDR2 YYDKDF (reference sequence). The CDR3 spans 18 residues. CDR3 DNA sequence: TGTGCCACCAGCAGAGAGAGGTTCGGCAGGGCGAGCACAGATACGCAGTATTTT. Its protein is CATSRERFGRASTDTQYF.

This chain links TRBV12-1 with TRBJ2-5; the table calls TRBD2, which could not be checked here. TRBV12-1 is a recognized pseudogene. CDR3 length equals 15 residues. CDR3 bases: TGTGCCAGCAGCTGGGGACTAGCGGGTCAAGAGACCCAGTACTTC. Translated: CASSWGLAGQETQYF.

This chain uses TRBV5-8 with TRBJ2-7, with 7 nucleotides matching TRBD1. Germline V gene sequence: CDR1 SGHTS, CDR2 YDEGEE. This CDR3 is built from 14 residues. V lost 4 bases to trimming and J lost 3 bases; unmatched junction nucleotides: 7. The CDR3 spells CASSVGTAHYEQYF. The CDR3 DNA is TGTGCCAGCAGCGTCGGGACAGCACACTACGAGCAGTACTTC.

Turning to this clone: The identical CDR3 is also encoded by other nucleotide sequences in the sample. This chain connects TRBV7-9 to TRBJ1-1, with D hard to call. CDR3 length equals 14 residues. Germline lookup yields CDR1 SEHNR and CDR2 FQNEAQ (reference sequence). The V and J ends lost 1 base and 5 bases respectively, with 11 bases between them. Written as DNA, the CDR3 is TGTGCCAGCAGCTTAGGCCCGGGGAATACTGAAGCTTTCTTT. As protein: CASSLGPGNTEAFF.

CDR3 residues: CASSIDLWGGSQETQYF. The DNA of the CDR3 is TGTGCCAGTAGTATAGATCTATGGGGGGGCAGCCAAGAGACCCAGTACTTC. The chain combines TRBV19 with TRBJ2-5; a possible D gene is TRBD2 (7 bases). V dropped 0 bases and J dropped 1 base, with 15 bases sitting between them. CDR3 length: 17 amino acids. CDR1 is LNHDA, CDR2 SQIVND, per germline (reference sequence).

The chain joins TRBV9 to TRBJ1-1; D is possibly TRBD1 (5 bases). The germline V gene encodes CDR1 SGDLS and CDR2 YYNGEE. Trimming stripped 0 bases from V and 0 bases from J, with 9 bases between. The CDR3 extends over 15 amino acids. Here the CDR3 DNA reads TGTGCCAGCAGCGTAGCGGCAGGGATGAACACTGAAGCTTTCTTT. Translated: CASSVAAGMNTEAFF.